Listed here are 26 T cell receptor beta chains from one sample, sequenced in a study of naive and memory T cell subsets. TCR cDNA received a 3' ligated oligonucleotide that carried a UMI. Ligated cDNA underwent four rounds of PCR with nested alpha and beta constant region primers and SP2. TCRdb re-called the 5' RACE reads through MiXCR, storing one row per CDR3 protein. The sample carries tens of thousands of distinct CDR3 sequences, under 10% recorded once. Every receptor here comes from a female donor in good health.

This clonotype showed up many times. The chain joins TRBV29-1 to TRBJ2-7, with 12 nucleotides matching TRBD2. The CDR3 has 14 amino acids. Unmatched junction bases numbered 1, after V lost 1 base and J lost 3 bases. The V gene's germline CDR1 is SQVTM and CDR2 ANQGSEA. The CDR3 coding sequence is TGCAGCGTTGAAGGACTAGCGGGGGTCTACGAGCAGTACTTC. Its translation is CSVEGLAGVYEQYF.

This clonotype was seen many times. This chain uses TRBV6-5 with TRBJ1-5; a possible D gene is TRBD1 (5 bases). V was pared by 6 bases and J by 0 bases, with 9 bases between. The CDR3 is made up of 14 amino acids. Germline V lookup: CDR1 MNHEY, CDR2 SVGAGI. The CDR3 nucleotides read TGTGCCAGCAGGGGACCGTATAGCAATCAGCCCCAGCATTTT. Its translation: CASRGPYSNQPQHF.

A few counts support this clonotype. The chain joins TRBV7-2 to TRBJ1-6; D is unresolved. V dropped 5 bases and J dropped 0 bases, with 11 bases sitting between them. Germline assignment: CDR1 SGHTA and CDR2 FQGNSA. The CDR3 is 16 residues long. CDR3 in DNA: TGTGCCAGCAGCGAGAAAGTACGCTCCTATAATTCACCCCTCCACTTT. This gives the protein CASSEKVRSYNSPLHF.

As regards this clonotype: At one boundary the junction diverges from the germline segment, which might be a read error. The chain carries TRBV13 and TRBJ1-2, with D possibly being TRBD1 (6 bases). CDR1 and CDR2 from the germline V gene are PRHDT and FYEKMQ (reference sequence). CDR3 length: 13 amino acids. This chain's CDR3 is CASSFTGLHGDTF. In nucleotides, the CDR3 is TGTGCCAGCAGCTTTACAGGGCTCCATGGCGACACCTTC.

The sample holds many counts of this clonotype. The rearrangement links TRBV7-2 to TRBJ1-5; a weak D match, TRBD1 (6 bases). Germline V gene data show CDR1 as SGHTA and CDR2 as FQGNSA. V was pared by 5 bases and J by 7 bases, with 15 bases between. The CDR3 loop spans 14 amino acids. CDR3 residues: CASSPLGGGQPQHF. The CDR3 bases are TGTGCCAGCAGCCCCTTAGGGGGAGGGCAGCCCCAGCATTTT.

About this clonotype itself: This may be a read error: a much more frequent sequence differs by one nucleotide. The CDR3 coding sequence is TGCGCCAGCAGCTCGGAACGAGGCAATGAGCAGTTCTTC. Residues: CASSSERGNEQFF. The chain links TRBV5-1 to TRBJ2-1; the D is unclear. V was clipped by 3 bases and J by 6 bases, with 10 bases between them. CDR1 and CDR2 from the germline V gene are SGHRS and YFSETQ. The CDR3 totals 13 residues.

In its sample, this clonotype was seen many times. This chain connects TRBV9 to TRBJ1-5, with a possible D match to TRBD1 (5 bases). V was trimmed by 0 bases and J by 0 bases, leaving 7 bases between them. CDR3 length: 15 residues. The germline V gene has CDR1 SGDLS and CDR2 YYNGEE. In DNA form, the CDR3 reads TGTGCCAGCAGCGTAGATGGGGGTAGCAATCAGCCCCAGCATTTT. This translates into CASSVDGGSNQPQHF.

This clonotype appeared many times. The V call is TRBV28, the J call TRBJ2-7, with 12 bases lining up with TRBD2. V trimming: 6 bases; J trimming: 2 bases; junction bases outside the gene matches: 2. CDR3 size: 14 residues. From germline, CDR1 is MDHEN and CDR2 SYDVKM. The CDR3 spells CASRRTSGAYEQYF. DNA for the CDR3: TGTGCCAGCAGGCGGACTAGCGGGGCCTACGAGCAGTACTTC.

The chain uses TRBV3-1 and TRBJ2-6; D remains ambiguous. V dropped 4 bases and J dropped 10 bases, with 17 bases sitting between them. The germline V gene encodes CDR1 LGHDT and CDR2 YNNKEL (reference sequence). This CDR3 is 15 amino acids long. The CDR3 protein is CASSRKTGSTNVLTF. CDR3 coding DNA: TGTGCCAGCAGCCGAAAAACGGGCTCTACGAACGTCCTGACTTTC.

In this sample, this clonotype turned up many times. The V gene is TRBV20-1, the J gene TRBJ1-5; D possibly corresponds to TRBD1 (6 bases). V gave up 5 bases and J gave up 0 bases, with 11 bases separating them. The CDR3 is 14 amino acids. Germline V gives CDR1 DFQATT, CDR2 SNEGSKA (reference sequence). CDR3 region: CSAQQGASNQPQHF. CDR3 bases: TGCAGTGCTCAACAGGGCGCTAGCAATCAGCCCCAGCATTTT.

This clonotype was counted a few times. The chain couples TRBV11-1 to TRBJ2-7; D not certain. The germline CDR1 and CDR2 sequences are SGHAT and FQDESV (reference sequence). The ends were cut back, 2 bases at V and 5 bases at J, with 10 bases in the middle. This CDR3 spans 13 amino acids. This chain's CDR3 is CASSLSLEDEQYF. The CDR3 DNA follows: TGTGCCAGCAGCTTAAGTCTAGAGGACGAGCAGTACTTC.

The chain carries TRBV6-5 and TRBJ1-2; D not certain. CDR1 MNHEY and CDR2 SVGAGI come from the germline V gene. The ends were cut back, 6 bases at V and 4 bases at J, with 18 bases in the middle. The CDR3 length is 15 residues. CDR3 sequence: CASREAYNMGYGYTF. CDR3 nucleotide sequence: TGTGCCAGCAGAGAAGCGTACAATATGGGCTATGGCTACACCTTC.

This clonotype came up a few times. The J gene is TRBJ2-3, the V gene TRBV5-6, with unresolved D. V was clipped by 1 base and J by 4 bases, with 19 bases between them. Per the germline V gene, CDR1 is SGHDT and CDR2 is YYEEEE. The CDR3 covers 17 residues. CDR3 sequence: CASSLRVSGVLSDTQYF. Written as DNA, the CDR3 is TGTGCCAGCAGCTTGCGGGTTTCAGGCGTTCTTTCAGATACGCAGTATTTT.

This clonotype was seen many times. The V and J genes are TRBV2 and TRBJ1-1; D not certain. This CDR3 has 14 residues. Germline CDR1 SNHLY, CDR2 FYNNEI. V was pared by 6 bases and J by 4 bases, with 15 bases between. CDR3 nucleotides: TGTGCCAGCAGGCAGTCTCTGGGGAGCACTGAAGCTTTCTTT. Its translation is CASRQSLGSTEAFF.

This clonotype has ten or more counts. The genes are TRBV7-2 and TRBJ2-7; the D gene is possibly TRBD1 (6 bases). Looked up from germline, CDR1 is SGHTA and CDR2 is FQGNSA. The CDR3 extends over 13 amino acids. The V end was cut by 3 bases, the J end by 3 bases, with 9 bases between. CDR3 nucleotides: TGTGCCAGCAGCTTTAAGGACAGCTACGAGCAGTACTTC. Translation gives CASSFKDSYEQYF.

This clonotype was seen many times. V usage is TRBV20-1 and J usage is TRBJ1-1, with D unresolved. Trimming shortened V by 2 bases and J by 11 bases, and 9 bases separated the two germline ends. The CDR3 contains 10 residues. Looked up from germline, CDR1 is DFQATT and CDR2 is SNEGSKA (reference sequence). The CDR3, as DNA: TGCAGTGCTAGAAGATCGACGGCTTTCTTT. Amino acid sequence: CSARRSTAFF.

This clonotype was observed many times. The chain has TRBV12-5 and TRBJ2-5, with 10 bases matching TRBD2. The V and J ends lost 2 bases and 5 bases, in that order; junction bases with no gene match: 2. Germline CDR1 LGHNT, CDR2 FRNRAP. CDR3 length: 14 residues. CDR3 protein: CASGLSGGAETQYF. CDR3 coding DNA: TGTGCTAGTGGTTTGAGCGGGGGGGCGGAGACCCAGTACTTC.

This clonotype was detected a few times. This chain links TRBV20-1 with TRBJ2-2; maybe TRBD1 (5 bases). V was clipped by 4 bases and J by 5 bases, with 17 bases between them. The CDR3 contains 15 residues. Germline V gene lookup returns CDR1 DFQATT and CDR2 SNEGSKA (reference sequence). The CDR3 here is CSAKGPRDGTGELFF. As DNA, the CDR3 is TGCAGTGCTAAGGGCCCCAGGGATGGAACCGGGGAGCTGTTTTTT.

This clonotype showed up just a few times. The rearrangement joins TRBV4-3 to TRBJ1-4; D unclear. Germline CDR1 reads LGHNA; CDR2 reads YSLEER. The CDR3 spans 16 residues. With 5 bases removed from V and 3 bases from J, the gap between germline ends came to 16 bases. DNA for the CDR3: TGCGCCAGCAGCAAGCGAGGGTTGGGAGCTAATGAAAAACTGTTTTTT. Translating gives CASSKRGLGANEKLFF.

This clonotype was observed at least ten times. The chain employs TRBV12-3 or TRBV12-4 and TRBJ2-7; 10 positions match TRBD1. There are 14 residues in the CDR3. V lost 3 bases, J lost 6 bases, and 5 bases stayed unmatched. The DNA of the CDR3 is TGTGCCAGCAGTTTTGGGACAGGGGTACTCGAGCAGTACTTC. Residues: CASSFGTGVLEQYF.

Many counts were recorded for this clonotype. The V gene is TRBV9, the J gene TRBJ2-3; no definite D call. CDR1 and CDR2 (germline): SGDLS, YYNGEE. Trimming stripped 0 bases from V and 3 bases from J, with 11 bases between. The CDR3 is 15 residues long. The CDR3, as DNA: TGTGCCAGCAGCGTAGGTTCGGTTGAGACAGATACGCAGTATTTT. Translating it yields CASSVGSVETDTQYF. The whole variable domain, remainder taken from reference TRBV9 and TRBJ2-3, is DSGVTQTPKHLITATGQRVTLRCSPRSGDLSVYWYQQSLDQGLQFLIQYYNGEERAKGNILERFSAQQFPDLHSELNLSSLELGDSALYFCASSVGSVETDTQYFGPGTRLTVL.

This clonotype was seen only a few times. The chain is built from TRBV6-6 and TRBJ1-1, with D possibly matching TRBD1 (6 bases). Trimming left V 7 bases short and J 1 base short, with 10 bases between. CDR3 size: 13 residues. CDR1 MNHNY and CDR2 SVGAGI come from the germline V gene (reference sequence). The CDR3 here is CASTLQGNTEAFF. CDR3 coding DNA: TGTGCCAGCACACTACAGGGGAACACTGAAGCTTTCTTT.

This clonotype was detected a few times. The V and J genes are TRBV7-2 and TRBJ2-1; 16 positions match TRBD2. V shed 4 bases, J shed 1 base, and the junction held 7 bases outside the gene matches. This CDR3 has 19 amino acids. Looked up from germline, CDR1 is SGHTA and CDR2 is FQGNSA. CDR3 nucleotides: TGTGCCAGCAGCTCCGGGACTAGCGGGGGGGCGTTATCCTACAATGAGCAGTTCTTC. Translating gives CASSSGTSGGALSYNEQFF.

Comment on this clonotype: At one end the junction does not follow the germline gene, possibly because of a read error. V usage is TRBV4-2 and J usage is TRBJ1-3, with 8 bases aligning to TRBD1. The CDR3 runs 16 residues. Germline loops: CDR1 LGHNA, CDR2 YNFKEQ. CDR3 amino acids: CASSQDRGNPGNTIYF. CDR3 in DNA: TGTGCCAGCAGTCAAGACAGGGGCAACCCCGGAAACACCATATATTTT.

There are many counts of this clonotype. The rearrangement joins TRBV7-2 to TRBJ1-5, with D maybe TRBD1 (5 bases). This CDR3 has 15 amino acids. Between the trimmed V and J ends, which lost 6 bases and 5 bases, there was a span of 17 bases. Germline CDR1 and CDR2: SGHTA and FQGNSA. In DNA form, the CDR3 reads TGTGCCAGCAGTTATAATCAGGGCTATGATCAGCCCCAGCATTTT. Its translation is CASSYNQGYDQPQHF. Complete variable domain (other parts from reference TRBV7-2 and TRBJ1-5): GAGVSQSPSNKVTEKGKDVELRCDPISGHTALYWYRQSLGQGLEFLIYFQGNSAPDKSGLPSDRFSAERTGGSVSTLTIQRTQQEDSAVYLCASSYNQGYDQPQHFGDGTRLSIL.

At least ten counts were recorded for this clonotype. V gene TRBV20-1 combines with J gene TRBJ1-2; 10 positions agree with TRBD1. This CDR3 comprises 14 residues. J lost 5 bases, V lost 2 bases, and 5 bases had no gene match. Per germline, CDR1 DFQATT and CDR2 SNEGSKA (reference sequence). CDR3 bases: TGCAGTGCTAGAAAGACAGGGGGCTGGTATGGCTACACCTTC. Its translation is CSARKTGGWYGYTF.